This T cell receptor beta chain was recorded in a study of blood T cell repertoires in COVID-19. Study-wide background: Acute and convalescent COVID-19 samples came from the United States, Italy and Spain. Sources were T cells, B-cell-depleted T cells, or PBMCs; the material itself was cDNA or gDNA.

The CDR3 runs to 15 residues. V was shortened by 5 bases and J by 4 bases, with 15 bases between the two germline ends. Germline V gene sequence: CDR1 LNHDA, CDR2 SQIVND (reference sequence). In the study's own analysis: Quantification of nucleated cells was approximated via reference gene primer amplification. Profiled with immunoSEQ multiplex PCR; TCRdb holds only in-frame clones, not every one. The V and J calls and clone size are taken from that table; D and trimming were inferred from the DNA. The sample carries 100,000 or so clones, 75% to 90% recorded once. The origin of this receptor is a human donor with acute or convalescent COVID-19. The donor label of this sample is uncertain. The J gene is TRBJ2-1, the V gene TRBV19, with D perhaps matching TRBD1 (6 bases). Sequencing was done on a sample of peripheral blood. The CDR3 reads CASSPIRTVYNEQFF. The CDR3 DNA reads TGTGCCAGTAGTCCCATCAGGACAGTATACAATGAGCAGTTCTTC.